This T cell receptor beta chain stems from a study of identical twins. Between the trimmed V and J ends, which lost 6 bases and 4 bases, there was a span of 15 bases. Germline values: CDR1 MGHDK, CDR2 SYGVNS. CDR3 length equals 14 residues. This clonotype was detected a few times. What it binds is unknown. Through template switching, a universal primer site was introduced, and the cDNA contained unique molecular identifiers. TCRdb reanalysed the 5' RACE reads using MiXCR and keeps one entry per CDR3 protein. The repertoire has around 490,000 distinct CDR3 sequences, 20% to 25% of them found once; the top ten carry approximately 0.5%. Regarding the study as a whole: The conclusions drew on cross-sectional statistical analysis instead of tracking the same donors. Compared with models, monozygotic twins showed more out-of-frame TCR alpha sharing. Invariant MAIT and iNKT cells could partly confound zero-insertion analyses.

This same sample was also part of a study on yellow fever vaccine responses in identical twins.

The receptor comes from a woman in her late teens or twenties in good health. The V and J genes are TRBV25-1 and TRBJ1-1; D gene unclear. The sequencing input was CD4+ T cells sorted from blood. CDR3: CASSDRAPSTEAFF. In DNA form, the CDR3 reads TGTGCCAGCAGCGACCGGGCCCCGAGCACTGAAGCTTTCTTT.